These 13 T cell receptor beta chains came from one sample sequenced in a study of shared clonotypes between healthy human individuals. Naivety among CD8 cells was defined by CD45RO negativity and positive CCR7 selection, thereby excluding terminally differentiated effector memory CD45RA+ cells. Assay used: immunoSEQ multiplex PCR; TCRdb lists only in-frame clones, some missing. This table holds 2 million to 2.5 million clones, about 94% found once. What was sequenced was naive CD8+ T cells sorted from blood. These receptors were taken from a young man in good health.

CDR3 in DNA: TGTGCCTGGAGTATAAGCGGTAGCACAGATACGCAGTATTTT. Residues: CAWSISGSTDTQYF. V is TRBV30 and J is TRBJ2-3; D perhaps matches TRBD2 (5 bases). The CDR3 sequence is 14 residues long. V was trimmed by 2 bases and J by 0 bases, leaving 9 bases between them. The germline CDR1 and CDR2 sequences are GTSNPN and SVGIG (reference sequence).

The chain carries TRBV7-9 and TRBJ1-1; D is perhaps TRBD1 (5 bases). The CDR3 has 14 amino acids. V lost 1 base to trimming and J lost 4 bases, with 10 bases between them. Germline loops: CDR1 SEHNR, CDR2 FQNEAQ (reference sequence). This CDR3 reads CASSLVGGSTEAFF. CDR3 DNA sequence: TGTGCCAGCAGCTTAGTCGGGGGATCCACTGAAGCTTTCTTT.

V and J are TRBV7-9 and TRBJ1-4, with 7 positions matching TRBD1. With 5 bases clipped from V and 5 bases from J, the junction kept 14 bases outside the gene matches. The germline gives CDR1 SEHNR, CDR2 FQNEAQ (reference sequence). The CDR3 sequence is 17 residues long. The CDR3 reads CASSPGGGKRENEKLFF. CDR3 in DNA: TGTGCCAGCAGCCCAGGGGGGGGGAAAAGAGAGAATGAAAAACTGTTTTTT. Supplemented by reference TRBV7-9 and TRBJ1-4, the full variable domain reads DTGVSQNPRHKITKRGQNVTFRCDPISEHNRLYWYRQTLGQGPEFLTYFQNEAQLEKSRLLSDRFSAERPKGSFSTLEIQRTEQGDSAMYLCASSPGGGKRENEKLFFGSGTQLSVL.

This clone was found a few times. The chain uses TRBV30 and TRBJ1-5; possible D gene TRBD1, 6 bases. This CDR3 has 15 residues. The germline gives CDR1 GTSNPN, CDR2 SVGIG (reference sequence). Trimming removed 1 base at V and 7 bases at J, with 17 bases between. The CDR3 DNA reads as TGTGCCTGGAGTGGCAAGGGGGTGGGGAGGCAGCCCCAGCATTTT. Protein sequence: CAWSGKGVGRQPQHF.

The CDR3 reads CASSPGTGPSNYGYTF. The CDR3 nucleotides are TGTGCCAGCAGCCCCGGGACAGGGCCCTCAAACTATGGCTACACCTTC. The chain carries TRBV7-9 and TRBJ1-2; 9 positions match TRBD1. Unmatched junction bases numbered 9, after V lost 5 bases and J lost 2 bases. The CDR3 sequence is 16 residues long. CDR1 SEHNR and CDR2 FQNEAQ come from the germline V gene (reference sequence).

This chain joins TRBV19 and TRBJ1-4, with a possible D match to TRBD1 (6 bases). Germline CDR1 LNHDA, CDR2 SQIVND (reference sequence). Trimming shortened V by 6 bases and J by 5 bases, and 13 bases separated the two germline ends. This CDR3 contains 14 residues. In DNA form, the CDR3 reads TGTGCCAGTAGCGAATGGGGGCTGAATGAAAAACTGTTTTTT. Translating gives CASSEWGLNEKLFF. Variable domain in full (rest from reference TRBV19 and TRBJ1-4): DGGITQSPKYLFRKEGQNVTLSCEQNLNHDAMYWYRQDPGQGLRLIYYSQIVNDFQKGDIAEGYSVSREKKESFPLTVTSAQKNPTAFYLCASSEWGLNEKLFFGSGTQLSVL.

As DNA, the CDR3 is TGTGCCAGCAGTTACACCTACAGGGGGTCCACTGAAGCTTTCTTT. It is translated as CASSYTYRGSTEAFF. The chain recombines TRBV6-5 with TRBJ1-1, with 8 bases identical to TRBD1. This CDR3 comprises 15 residues. CDR1 and CDR2 from the germline V gene are MNHEY and SVGAGI. V was clipped by 2 bases and J by 4 bases; unmatched bases: 6.

This chain links TRBV5-1 with TRBJ2-2, with a weak D call TRBD2 (5 bases). The CDR3 loop spans 17 amino acids. V lost 4 bases to trimming and J lost 4 bases, with 20 bases between them. Per germline, CDR1 SGHRS and CDR2 YFSETQ. CDR3 protein: CASSPPPGSPSTGELFF. For the CDR3, the DNA is TGCGCCAGCAGCCCACCTCCGGGATCCCCGAGCACCGGGGAGCTGTTTTTT.

V and J are TRBV27 and TRBJ2-7, with 8 bases that match TRBD1. The germline CDR1 and CDR2 sequences are MNHEY and SMNVEV (reference sequence). The J segment lost 5 bases and the V segment lost 2 bases, leaving 5 bases of the junction unmatched. CDR3 size: 14 residues. This CDR3 is CASSLGRTGNEQYF. The DNA of the CDR3 is TGTGCCAGCAGTTTAGGAAGGACAGGGAACGAGCAGTACTTC.

This clone has a single count. The V gene is TRBV5-1, the J gene TRBJ2-7; perhaps TRBD2 as D (5 bases). Germline V lookup: CDR1 SGHRS, CDR2 YFSETQ. V was cut by 8 bases and J by 0 bases, with 15 bases left in between. The CDR3 runs 14 residues. CDR3 in DNA: TGCGCCAGTAGTAGGGAGCTACACTCCTACGAGCAGTACTTC. Amino acid sequence: CASSRELHSYEQYF.

A word on this clone: The sample has other DNA sequences that encode this CDR3 too. V and J are TRBV5-1 and TRBJ2-7, with 7 bases lining up with TRBD1. This CDR3 comprises 14 residues. Germline V gene data show CDR1 as SGHRS and CDR2 as YFSETQ. V gave up 0 bases and J gave up 3 bases; unmatched junction bases: 3. CDR3 amino acids: CASSLASGGYEQYF. Written as DNA, the CDR3 is TGCGCCAGCAGCTTGGCCTCAGGGGGCTACGAGCAGTACTTC.

V gene TRBV10-3 combines with J gene TRBJ2-3, with D perhaps TRBD2 (8 bases). Germline values: CDR1 ENHRY, CDR2 SYGVKD. The CDR3 loop spans 18 amino acids. With 7 bases removed from V and 4 bases from J, the gap between germline ends came to 27 bases. CDR3 coding DNA: TGTGCCATCACATTCTCTACGGGAGGGCCAGGGGGTGCAGATACGCAGTATTTT. As protein: CAITFSTGGPGGADTQYF.

The rearrangement uses TRBV27 and TRBJ2-7; TRBD2 is a possible D gene (5 bases). V was cut by 8 bases and J by 9 bases, with 11 bases left in between. The CDR3 consists of 10 residues. CDR1 is MNHEY, CDR2 SMNVEV, per germline (reference sequence). The CDR3 sequence: CASGTTRQYF. The CDR3 coding sequence is TGTGCCAGCGGCACCACTAGGCAGTACTTC.